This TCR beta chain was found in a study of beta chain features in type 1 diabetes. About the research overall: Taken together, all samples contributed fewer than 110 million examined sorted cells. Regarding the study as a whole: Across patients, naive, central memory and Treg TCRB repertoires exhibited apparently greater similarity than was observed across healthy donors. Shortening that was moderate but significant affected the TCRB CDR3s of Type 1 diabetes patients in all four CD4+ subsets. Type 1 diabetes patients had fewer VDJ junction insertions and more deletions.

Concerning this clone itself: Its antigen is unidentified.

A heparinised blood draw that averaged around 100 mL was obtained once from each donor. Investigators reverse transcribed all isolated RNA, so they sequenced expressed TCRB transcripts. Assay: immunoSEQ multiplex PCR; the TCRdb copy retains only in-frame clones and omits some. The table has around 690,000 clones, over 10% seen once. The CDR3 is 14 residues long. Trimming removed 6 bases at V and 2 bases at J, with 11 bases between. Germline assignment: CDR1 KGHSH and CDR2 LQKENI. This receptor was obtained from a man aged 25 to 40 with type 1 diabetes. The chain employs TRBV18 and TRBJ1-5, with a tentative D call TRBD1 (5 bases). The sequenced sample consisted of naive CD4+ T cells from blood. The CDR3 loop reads CASSPGFGNQPQHF. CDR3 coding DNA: TGTGCCAGCTCCCCAGGGTTCGGCAATCAGCCCCAGCATTTT.